This T cell receptor beta chain was sequenced for a study of T-cell reconstitution after alpha-beta-depleted transplantation in children (dated by TCRdb to 2016 to 2018). The study in broad terms: Using TCR repertoire profiling, the study quantitatively followed how T-cell immune reconstitution unfolded in children after TCRalphabeta/CD19-depleted allogeneic hematopoietic cell transplantation.

The library was produced with PCR. Data came from an Illumina HiSeq 2500. Molecular barcoding was employed in the preparation of TCR libraries, with unique molecular identifiers being used to normalize TCRbeta repertoire quantification. TCRdb trimmed public reads at Q25 via fastp, called clones via MiXCR and kept in-frame beta chains. Rows are combined by CDR3 protein, so each entry shows the most common genes and DNA. The sample data list 400,000 to 450,000 distinct CDR3 sequences, and roughly 44% of these were observed just once. The ten largest make up under 35% of the sample. In light of the paper, this sample's treatment or condition label describes: allogeneic hematopoietic cell transplantation with graft depleted of TCRalphabeta T cells and CD19 B cells. Transplant recipients were children who received TCRalphabeta/CD19-depleted allogeneic hematopoietic cell grafts. This clonotype has a handful of counts. The specificity of this receptor is unknown. Base qualities are not provided; no much larger clone lies one nucleotide away.

Beyond this particular receptor, the publication reports: The frequencies of hyperexpanded clones fell over the following months, and after one year, T-cell counts and TCRbeta diversity were mostly attributed to newly produced T cells. The high TCRbeta diversity at day 60 in some patients was ascribed to recipient T cells and intrathymic progenitors that had survived conditioning. Apparently early alphabetaT-cell count recovery about two months after transplant reportedly relied on only several hundred rapidly expanded clones derived from non-depleted graft cells.

The germline V gene (reference sequence) sets CDR1 to DFQATT and CDR2 to SNEGSKA. V ends up 1 base short and J 7 bases short, with an unmatched junction base count of 7. The CDR3 spans 15 residues, from the cysteine through the phenylalanine. Only the CDR3 portion is preserved as DNA: 45 bases, with reading frame beginning at the first base. The TCR originated in a girl aged 2 to 10 with aplastic anemia, due to receive a stem cell transplant. The chain joins TRBV20-1 to TRBJ1-6, and TRBD1 matches 7 of the central bases. The material sequenced was PBMCs, taken before TCRalphabeta/CD19-depleted stem cell transplant. The bases read TGCAGTGCTAGAGGCCTACAGGGGAGAAATTCACCCCTCCACTTT. Protein translation: CSARGLQGRNSPLHF.